Each of the 22 T cell receptor beta chains below was sequenced from the same sample in a study of radiation and T cells in renal cell carcinoma. This sample's time point: blood 4 weeks post-SBRT, at nephrectomy. Treatment specified: 15 Gy SBRT to primary tumor, nephrectomy 4 weeks later. Generated by immunoSEQ multiplex PCR, the TCRdb table keeps only in-frame clones and is missing some. The repertoire consists of some 43,000 clones, with roughly 85% occurring once and the leading ten covering 27%. The specimen comprised blood, sampled from a patient whose treatment included radiotherapy and nephrectomy. These receptors all stem from a woman in her 70s with renal cell carcinoma.

The J gene is TRBJ1-1, the V gene TRBV7-6, with no clear D. Germline V gene sequence: CDR1 SGHVS, CDR2 FNYEAQ. The CDR3 sequence is 15 residues long. Trimming shortened V by 1 base and J by 0 bases, and 9 bases separated the two germline ends. The CDR3 loop is CASSLGAELNTEAFF. CDR3 bases: TGTGCCAGCAGCTTAGGGGCGGAACTGAACACTGAAGCTTTCTTT. The full variable domain, rest sourced from reference TRBV7-6 and TRBJ1-1, is GAGVSQSPRYKVTKRGQDVALRCDPISGHVSLYWYRQALGQGPEFLTYFNYEAQQDKSGLPNDRFSAERPEGSISTLTIQRTEQRDSAMYRCASSLGAELNTEAFFGQGTRLTVV.

The rearrangement joins TRBV30 to TRBJ1-5; maybe TRBD1 (5 bases). V lost 2 bases and J lost 0, with 11 bases in between. This CDR3 is built from 15 residues. Germline V lookup: CDR1 GTSNPN, CDR2 SVGIG (reference sequence). This CDR3 reads CAWSLGHLSNQPQHF. The CDR3 DNA sequence: TGTGCCTGGAGTCTGGGGCATCTTAGCAATCAGCCCCAGCATTTT.

V is TRBV5-1 and J is TRBJ1-1; D uncertain. Germline values: CDR1 SGHRS, CDR2 YFSETQ. Trimming removed 2 bases at V and 1 base at J, with 9 bases between. The CDR3 runs to 14 residues. DNA for the CDR3: TGCGCCAGCAGCTTTGACTCCCCGAACACTGAAGCTTTCTTT. Amino acids: CASSFDSPNTEAFF.

This clone was seen a single time. The chain has TRBV6-5 and TRBJ2-1; TRBD2 aligns across 9 bases. CDR3 length equals 16 residues. V was pared by 0 bases and J by 13 bases, with 13 bases of the junction left unmatched. The germline CDR1 and CDR2 sequences are MNHEY and SVGAGI. The CDR3 DNA follows: TGTGCCAGCAGTTACTCAAGTCTGGTTAGCGGGGGACCCCAGTTCTTC. Translated, it gives CASSYSSLVSGGPQFF.

The chain links TRBV29-1 to TRBJ2-7; no definite D call. This CDR3 comprises 12 residues. Germline CDR1 is SQVTM and CDR2 is ANQGSEA. Trimming removed 6 bases at V and 6 bases at J, with 15 bases between. The CDR3 is CSVERQNGEQYF. CDR3 in DNA: TGCAGCGTAGAACGTCAAAACGGCGAGCAGTACTTC.

This chain connects TRBV6-5 to TRBJ2-1; TRBD2 matches 7 bases. The CDR3 totals 14 residues. V lost 2 bases and J lost 16; bases outside the gene matches: 14. Germline CDR1 is MNHEY and CDR2 is SVGAGI. The CDR3 loop reads CASSYGRGRERHFF. CDR3 bases: TGTGCCAGCAGTTACGGGAGGGGCAGGGAACGGCATTTCTTC.

This clone was counted only a few times. The rearrangement uses TRBV11-2 and TRBJ2-7, with TRBD1 as a possible D gene (5 bases). Trimming removed 7 bases from V and 3 bases from J, with 10 bases in between. CDR1 and CDR2 (germline): SGHAT, FQNNGV. The CDR3 is made up of 12 amino acids. This CDR3 is CASKRGGYEQYF. CDR3 nucleotide sequence: TGTGCCAGCAAAAGGGGCGGCTACGAGCAGTACTTC.

This chain links TRBV29-1 with TRBJ2-1; D not certain. V dropped 5 bases and J dropped 8 bases, with 10 bases sitting between them. The CDR3 spans 11 residues. CDR1 and CDR2 (germline): SQVTM, ANQGSEA. CDR3 nucleotides: TGCAGCGTTATAAGGGCTGATGAGCAGTTCTTC. Encoded protein: CSVIRADEQFF.

V gene TRBV5-4 combines with J gene TRBJ2-1; D gene unclear. Trimming cost V 2 bases and J 6 bases, with 9 bases left between them. The CDR3 is made up of 13 amino acids. Germline V CDR1 and CDR2: SGHNT, YYREEE (reference sequence). For the CDR3, the DNA is TGTGCCAGCAGCTTAGTACCTAGCAATGAGCAGTTCTTC. This translates into CASSLVPSNEQFF.

CDR3 in DNA: TGTGCCAGCAGTTTGAATGACAGGGGAGGTCAGCCCCAGCATTTT. Its protein is CASSLNDRGGQPQHF. The J gene is TRBJ1-5, the V gene TRBV6-6; TRBD1 matches 8 bases. The CDR3 consists of 15 residues. V dropped 4 bases and J dropped 6; count of bases not matched to a gene: 8. Germline CDR1 reads MNHNY; CDR2 reads SVGAGI (reference sequence).

V and J are TRBV9 and TRBJ2-5; 15 nucleotides agree with TRBD2. Germline CDR1 reads SGDLS; CDR2 reads YYNGEE. CDR3 length equals 17 residues. V gave up 4 bases and J gave up 4 bases; unmatched junction bases: 8. The CDR3 nucleotides are TGTGCCAGCAGCACACGGACTAGCGGGGGGGTAGGAGAGACCCAGTACTTC. The encoded protein is CASSTRTSGGVGETQYF.

The chain couples TRBV5-1 to TRBJ2-1; no firm D call. The V end lost 1 base, the J end lost 4 bases, and 12 bases lay between the germline ends. This CDR3 region has 15 residues. Germline assignment: CDR1 SGHRS and CDR2 YFSETQ. The CDR3 bases are TGCGCCAGCAGCTTGCTTCCCGAACAGTACAATGAGCAGTTCTTC. Translating gives CASSLLPEQYNEQFF.

The chain carries TRBV6-5 and TRBJ2-3; 8 bases are shared with TRBD2. Germline CDR1 reads MNHEY; CDR2 reads SVGAGI. V was pared by 0 bases and J by 4 bases, with 3 bases of the junction left unmatched. This CDR3 has 15 residues. CDR3 in DNA: TGTGCCAGCAGTTACTCGGTGCGGGGGGCAGATACGCAGTATTTT. The encoded protein is CASSYSVRGADTQYF.

This clone was seen a single time. The V call is TRBV5-1, the J call TRBJ2-7, with 11 positions matching TRBD2. The length of the CDR3 is 16 residues. The V gene end was trimmed by 2 bases and the J gene end by 6 bases; junction bases not matched to a gene: 10. The V gene's germline CDR1 is SGHRS and CDR2 YFSETQ. The CDR3 loop is CASSLIAGGPIAEQYF. The CDR3 region has the DNA TGCGCCAGCAGCTTAATAGCGGGAGGGCCCATCGCCGAGCAGTACTTC.

This clone was detected only once. The chain combines TRBV7-3 with TRBJ2-3, with D perhaps matching TRBD2 (5 bases). From germline, CDR1 is SGHTA and CDR2 FQGTGA. The CDR3 is made up of 15 amino acids. The V end lost 5 bases, the J end lost 2 bases, and 14 bases lay between the germline ends. CDR3 bases: TGTGCCAGCAGCCCCACTAGGGATCCCACAGATACGCAGTATTTT. Amino acid sequence: CASSPTRDPTDTQYF.

The chain uses TRBV9 and TRBJ2-1; 9 positions agree with TRBD2. Per the germline V gene, CDR1 is SGDLS and CDR2 is YYNGEE. J lost 10 bases, V lost 3 bases, and 5 bases had no gene match. This CDR3 region has 13 residues. In DNA form, the CDR3 reads TGTGCCAGCAGCGCCGGACTAGCGCGGGAGCAGTTCTTC. This gives the protein CASSAGLAREQFF. Supplemented by reference TRBV9 and TRBJ2-1, the full variable domain reads DSGVTQTPKHLITATGQRVTLRCSPRSGDLSVYWYQQSLDQGLQFLIQYYNGEERAKGNILERFSAQQFPDLHSELNLSSLELGDSALYFCASSAGLAREQFFGPGTRLTVL.

Comment on this clone: Other DNA sequences in this sample translate to the same CDR3. The chain has TRBV5-1 and TRBJ2-5; D is undetermined. The germline V and J ends were trimmed by 4 bases and 1 base, with 2 bases remaining between them. This CDR3 contains 11 residues. Germline V lookup: CDR1 SGHRS, CDR2 YFSETQ. The CDR3 protein is CASSSQETQYF. The CDR3 nucleotides read TGCGCCAGCAGCAGCCAAGAGACCCAGTACTTC.

The chain links TRBV4-1 to TRBJ2-2; D uncertain. Trimming shortened V by 4 bases and J by 6 bases, and 6 bases separated the two germline ends. The CDR3 spans 12 residues. From germline, CDR1 is MGHRA and CDR2 YSYEKL. The CDR3 DNA follows: TGCGCCAGCAGCCCTCCCGCCGGGGAGCTGTTTTTT. It yields the protein CASSPPAGELFF.

The CDR3 region has the DNA TGTGCCAGCAGTGAAGGGGGACAGGTCACTGAAGCTTTCTTT. Translating it yields CASSEGGQVTEAFF. This chain joins TRBV2 and TRBJ1-1, with 8 bases identical to TRBD1. Germline V gene lookup returns CDR1 SNHLY and CDR2 FYNNEI. The CDR3 consists of 14 residues. J gave up 4 bases and V 1 base, and 2 bases lay outside the gene matches.

The chain couples TRBV29-1 to TRBJ1-6; D uncertain. There are 14 residues in the CDR3. Germline CDR1 is SQVTM and CDR2 is ANQGSEA. The V end was cut by 4 bases, the J end by 6 bases, with 13 bases between. CDR3 nucleotides: TGCAGCGTTGTTTTTGGCAACCTTAATTCACCCCTCCACTTT. The encoded protein is CSVVFGNLNSPLHF.

This chain connects TRBV19 to TRBJ2-2; a weak D match, TRBD2 (7 bases). The CDR3 spans 16 residues. Germline V gives CDR1 LNHDA, CDR2 SQIVND (reference sequence). The V and J ends lost 5 bases and 4 bases respectively, with 17 bases between them. The CDR3 protein is CASSFRGGRGTGELFF. CDR3 DNA: TGTGCCAGTAGTTTCCGAGGGGGGAGGGGCACCGGGGAGCTGTTTTTT.

The chain is built from TRBV5-5 and TRBJ2-1, with D possibly TRBD2 on 5 matching bases. Germline V gives CDR1 SGHKS, CDR2 YYEKEE (reference sequence). Trimming removed 4 bases at V and 0 bases at J, with 14 bases between. The CDR3 runs to 16 residues. The CDR3 protein is CASSRVSGSSYNEQFF. The CDR3 DNA is TGTGCCAGCAGCCGGGTGAGTGGGAGCTCCTACAATGAGCAGTTCTTC. The full variable domain, rest sourced from reference TRBV5-5 and TRBJ2-1, is DAGVTQSPTHLIKTRGQQVTLRCSPISGHKSVSWYQQVLGQGPQFIFQYYEKEERGRGNFPDRFSARQFPNYSSELNVNALLLGDSALYLCASSRVSGSSYNEQFFGPGTRLTVL.